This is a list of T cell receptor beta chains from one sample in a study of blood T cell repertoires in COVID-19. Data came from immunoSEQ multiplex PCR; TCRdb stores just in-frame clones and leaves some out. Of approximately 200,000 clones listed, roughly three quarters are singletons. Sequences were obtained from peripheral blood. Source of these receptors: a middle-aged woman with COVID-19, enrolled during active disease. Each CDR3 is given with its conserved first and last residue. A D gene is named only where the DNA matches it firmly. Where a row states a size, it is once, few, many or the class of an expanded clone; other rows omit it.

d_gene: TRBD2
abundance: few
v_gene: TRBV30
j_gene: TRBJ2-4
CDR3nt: TGTGCCTGGAGTGCGGTGCGGGAGGGCATTCAGTACTTC
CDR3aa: CAWSAVREGIQYF

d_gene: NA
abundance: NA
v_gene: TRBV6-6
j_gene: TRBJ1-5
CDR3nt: TGTGCCAGCGGGGGGGGAACCAATCAGCCCCAGCATTTT
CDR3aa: CASGGGTNQPQHF

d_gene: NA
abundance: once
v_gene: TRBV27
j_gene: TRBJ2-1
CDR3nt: TGTGCCAGCAGTTTATTGGGGGCATCTTGGGGGAATGAGCAGTTCTTC
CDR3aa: CASSLLGASWGNEQFF

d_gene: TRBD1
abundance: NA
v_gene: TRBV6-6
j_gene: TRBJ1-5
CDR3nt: TGTGCCAGCAGTCTACCCGGGACAGGTAATCAGCCCCAGCATTTT
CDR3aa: CASSLPGTGNQPQHF

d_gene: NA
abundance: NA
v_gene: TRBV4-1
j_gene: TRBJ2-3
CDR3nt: TGCGCCAGCAGCCCCCAGGCCGCACTTATCACAGATACGCAGTATTTT
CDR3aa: CASSPQAALITDTQYF

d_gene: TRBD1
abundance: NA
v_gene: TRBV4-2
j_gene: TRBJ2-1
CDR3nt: TGTGCCAGCAGCCAAGAATCTATTGGGACAGGCTGGGTCGGGCAGTTCTTC
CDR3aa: CASSQESIGTGWVGQFF

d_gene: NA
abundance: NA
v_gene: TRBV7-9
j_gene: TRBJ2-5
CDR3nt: TGTGCCAGCACGTTGGGGAGGCGAGAGACCCAGTACTTC
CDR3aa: CASTLGRRETQYF

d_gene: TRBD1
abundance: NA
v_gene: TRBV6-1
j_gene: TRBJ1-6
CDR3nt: TGTGCCAGCAGTGAATTTCGAGGGACAGGGTTGTCCTATAATTCACCCCTCCACTTT
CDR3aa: CASSEFRGTGLSYNSPLHF

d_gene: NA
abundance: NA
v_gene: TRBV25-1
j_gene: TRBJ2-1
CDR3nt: TGTGCCAGCAGTGAACCAGGATCCTACAATGAGCAGTTCTTC
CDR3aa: CASSEPGSYNEQFF

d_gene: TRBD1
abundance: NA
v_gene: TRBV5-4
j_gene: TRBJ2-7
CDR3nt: TGTGCCAGCAGCTCCGGGACAGCCTCCTACGAGCAGTACTTC
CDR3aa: CASSSGTASYEQYF

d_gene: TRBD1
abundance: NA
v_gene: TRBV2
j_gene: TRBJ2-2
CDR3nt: TGTGCCAGCAGTTGGACAGGGCGGGACACCGGGGAGCTGTTTTTT
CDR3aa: CASSWTGRDTGELFF

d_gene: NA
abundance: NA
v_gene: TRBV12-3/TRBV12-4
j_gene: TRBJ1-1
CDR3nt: TGTGCCAGCAGATTATCAGGAGGAACTGAAGCTTTCTTT
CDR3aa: CASRLSGGTEAFF